Listed here is a single T cell receptor beta chain. What it binds is unknown. This sample is drawn from a study of T cells in Graves' hyperthyroidism and ophthalmopathy. Across the whole study: Specimen type is peripheral blood, collected at initial diagnosis prior to any treatment.

In germline, CDR1 is MNHEY, CDR2 SVGAGI. V was clipped by 7 bases and J by 3 bases, with 20 bases between them. CDR3 length equals 16 residues. What was amplified from RNA transcripts were TCR beta CDR3 regions. The HTBI primer set was used in a first-round RT-PCR of the TCR CDR3. TCRdb reprocessed the multiplex PCR reads via MiXCR and lists one record per CDR3 protein. The table records hundreds of thousands of distinct CDR3 sequences, about a sixth of them present only once. Study-wide results and caveats: From stable hyperthyroidism, ophthalmopathy was separated by a 13 V-J model.

The chain combines TRBV6-5 with TRBJ2-3; D remains ambiguous. The sequence came from a woman between 18 and 30 years old with Graves' hyperthyroidism that later progressed to Graves' ophthalmopathy. Specimen: blood. The CDR3 DNA reads TGTGCCAGCACCCCAGGTCGCCTCATTCAAACAGATACGCAGTATTTT. It codes for CASTPGRLIQTDTQYF.